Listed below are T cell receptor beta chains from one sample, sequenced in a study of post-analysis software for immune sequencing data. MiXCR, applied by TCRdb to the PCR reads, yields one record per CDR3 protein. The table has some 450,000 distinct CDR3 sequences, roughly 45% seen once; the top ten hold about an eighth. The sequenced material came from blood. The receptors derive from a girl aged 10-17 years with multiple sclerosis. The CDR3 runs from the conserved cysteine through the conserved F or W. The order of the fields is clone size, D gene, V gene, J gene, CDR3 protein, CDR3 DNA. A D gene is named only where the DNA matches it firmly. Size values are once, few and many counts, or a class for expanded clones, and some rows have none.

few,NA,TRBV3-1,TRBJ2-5,CASSQDRLGETQYF,TGTGCCAGCAGCCAAGACAGGCTGGGAGAGACCCAGTACTTC
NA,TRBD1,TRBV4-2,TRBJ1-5,CASSQEHRGSQPQHF,TGTGCCAGCAGCCAAGAACACAGGGGGAGTCAGCCCCAGCATTTT
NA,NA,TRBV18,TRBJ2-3,CASSPRYGTPTSQYF,TGTGCCAGCTCACCACGATACGGGACCCCCACTTCGCAGTATTTT
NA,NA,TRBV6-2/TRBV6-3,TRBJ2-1,CASSYSPRVEQFF,TGTGCCAGCAGTTACTCTCCCAGGGTGGAGCAGTTCTTC
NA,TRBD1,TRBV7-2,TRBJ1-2,CASSLAGQAYYGYTF,TGTGCCAGCAGCCTAGCGGGACAGGCATACTATGGCTACACCTTC
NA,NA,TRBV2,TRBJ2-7,CASSEADGLTYEQYF,TGTGCCAGCAGTGAGGCGGACGGATTAACCTACGAGCAGTACTTC
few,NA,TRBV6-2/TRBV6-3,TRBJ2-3,CASSSLPGPGPLRSDTQYF,TGTGCCAGCAGTTCCCTCCCAGGTCCTGGTCCACTCCGGTCAGATACGCAGTATTTT
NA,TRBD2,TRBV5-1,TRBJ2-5,CASSTGGGETQYF,TGCGCCAGCAGCACGGGAGGGGGAGAGACCCAGTACTTC
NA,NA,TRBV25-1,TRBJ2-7,CASTGWGIYEQYF,TGTGCCAGCACCGGATGGGGGATCTACGAGCAGTACTTC
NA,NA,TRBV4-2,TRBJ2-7,CASSQDDYEQYF,TGTGCCAGCAGCCAAGACGACTACGAGCAGTACTTC
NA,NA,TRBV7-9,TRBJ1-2,CASSGVGQTSNYGYTF,TGTGCCAGCAGCGGAGTAGGACAGACTTCTAACTATGGCTACACCTTC
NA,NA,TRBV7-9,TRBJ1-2,CASSSGVLYGYTF,TGTGCCAGCAGCTCAGGAGTCCTCTATGGCTACACCTTC
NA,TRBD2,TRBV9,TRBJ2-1,CASSGLIGTIYNEQFF,TGTGCCAGCAGCGGACTCATCGGGACTATTTACAATGAGCAGTTCTTC
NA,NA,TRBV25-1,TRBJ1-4,CASSAVGFNEKLFF,TGTGCCAGCAGTGCGGTGGGTTTTAATGAAAAACTGTTTTTT
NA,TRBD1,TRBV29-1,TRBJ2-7,CGVERDRADEQYF,TGCGGCGTTGAAAGAGACAGGGCCGACGAGCAGTACTTC
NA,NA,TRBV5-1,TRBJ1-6,CASSPVGTSGVDSPLHF,TGCGCCAGCAGCCCGGTGGGCACCTCGGGTGTGGATTCACCCCTCCACTTT
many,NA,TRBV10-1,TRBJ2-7,CASSGQSNYEQYF,TGCGCCAGCAGTGGACAGTCCAACTACGAGCAGTACTTC
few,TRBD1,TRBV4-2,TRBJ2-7,CASSRKTKKGQGRYSYEQYF,TGTGCCAGCAGCCGCAAAACAAAGAAGGGACAGGGACGGTACTCCTACGAGCAGTACTTC
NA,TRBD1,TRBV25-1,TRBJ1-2,CASSEGGDRAAEVYGYTF,TGTGCCAGCAGTGAAGGTGGGGACAGGGCTGCGGAGGTCTATGGCTACACCTTC
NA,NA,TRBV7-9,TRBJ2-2,CASGSPGELFF,TGTGCCAGCGGGTCGCCCGGGGAGCTGTTTTTT
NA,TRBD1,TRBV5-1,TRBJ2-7,CASSRDSNYEQYF,TGCGCCAGCAGCCGGGACAGTAACTACGAGCAGTACTTC
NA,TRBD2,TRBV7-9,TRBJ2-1,CASSSTNRAPSGYNEQFF,TGTGCCAGCAGCTCCACCAACAGGGCCCCTAGCGGGTACAATGAGCAGTTCTTC
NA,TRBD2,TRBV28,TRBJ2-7,CASSPTGLAGAAEQYF,TGTGCCAGCAGTCCCACCGGACTAGCGGGAGCCGCCGAGCAGTACTTC
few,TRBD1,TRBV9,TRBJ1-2,CASSSPRQGDGYTF,TGTGCCAGCAGCTCTCCCCGACAGGGGGATGGCTACACCTTC
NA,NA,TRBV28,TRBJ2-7,CASSPDSYHPYEQYF,TGTGCCAGCAGTCCGGACAGCTATCACCCCTACGAGCAGTACTTC